This entry lists 6 T cell receptor beta chains sequenced from one sample in a study of cytomegalovirus exposure and HLA in healthy donors listed by TCRdb under 2017. Libraries were made using the immunoSEQ multiplex PCR assay. For the multiplex PCR, a mixture combining 60 forward primers for TCR Vbeta segments and 13 reverse primers for TCR Jbeta segments was used. TCRdb mirrors the immuneACCESS table, restricted to in-frame sequences. Some clones are absent from its copies; in checked studies, under half trace to an unresolved V gene, and the reason for the others is unknown. The sample profile shows approximately 77,000 clones; about 80% of them were found once. Together, the top ten hold roughly 7.1% of the sample. Sequenced material: PBMCs. The source of these receptors is a woman between 40 and 55 years old in good health and CMV-seronegative.

The chain recombines TRBV5-8 with TRBJ1-1, with D perhaps TRBD1 (6 bases). Trimming stripped 1 base from V and 11 bases from J, with 21 bases between. Germline CDR1 reads SGHTS; CDR2 reads YDEGEE. CDR3 length: 15 residues. DNA of the CDR3: TGTGCCAGCAGCTTGTGGTCAGACGGGGGGCTTTATGCTTTCTTT. Translated: CASSLWSDGGLYAFF.

This clone occurred a few times. The chain recombines TRBV10-1 with TRBJ2-1; TRBD2 matches at 13 bases. Germline lookup yields CDR1 WNHNN and CDR2 SYGVQD (reference sequence). The length of the CDR3 is 15 residues. J gave up 9 bases and V 5 bases, and 7 bases lay outside the gene matches. The CDR3 region has the DNA TGCGCCAGCAGTCCAGGGACTAGCGGGATGAGTGAGCAGTTCTTC. Amino acid sequence: CASSPGTSGMSEQFF.

This chain uses TRBV6-1 with TRBJ2-1; 11 bases match TRBD2. Germline values: CDR1 MNHNS, CDR2 SASEGT. V shed 6 bases and J 4 bases; nucleotides not matched to a gene: 2. The CDR3 is 14 residues long. The CDR3 sequence: CASSGTSGYNEQFF. CDR3 sequence (DNA): TGTGCCAGCAGCGGGACTAGCGGTTACAATGAGCAGTTCTTC.

This clone appeared a single time. The CDR3 protein is CASSPPLGHNEQFF. CDR3 DNA sequence: TGTGCCAGCTCACCACCCCTGGGCCACAATGAGCAGTTCTTC. The gene calls are TRBV18 and TRBJ2-1; D gene uncertain. Germline V gene lookup returns CDR1 KGHSH and CDR2 LQKENI. CDR3 length equals 14 residues. Between the trimmed V and J ends, which lost 0 bases and 5 bases, there was a span of 8 bases.

The chain couples TRBV11-2 to TRBJ1-5, with a weak D call TRBD1 (5 bases). Germline values: CDR1 SGHAT, CDR2 FQNNGV. The CDR3 sequence is 15 residues long. Between the trimmed V and J ends, which lost 1 base and 3 bases, there was a span of 10 bases. CDR3 DNA sequence: TGTGCCAGCAGCTTAGGCAGGGCTAACAATCAGCCCCAGCATTTT. Amino acids: CASSLGRANNQPQHF. Supplemented by reference TRBV11-2 and TRBJ1-5, the full variable domain reads EAGVAQSPRYKIIEKRQSVAFWCNPISGHATLYWYQQILGQGPKLLIQFQNNGVVDDSQLPKDRFSAERLKGVDSTLKIQPAKLEDSAVYLCASSLGRANNQPQHFGDGTRLSIL.

V is TRBV10-1 and J is TRBJ2-7, with a possible D match to TRBD2 (7 bases). V lost 4 bases, J lost 1 base, and 11 bases lay in between. CDR3 size: 14 residues. The germline V gene encodes CDR1 WNHNN and CDR2 SYGVQD (reference sequence). DNA for the CDR3: TGCGCCAGCAGTGTCGGGGGGCCGTCCTACGAGCAGTACTTC. Its protein is CASSVGGPSYEQYF.